This entry concerns a single T cell receptor (beta chain). This clone turned up a few times. Its antigen is currently not known. No clone much larger than this one lies a single base away; base qualities are absent. This specimen belongs to a study of control samples from healthy donors and cancer patients (dated by TCRdb to the early 2020s). Based on the germline V gene, the CDR1 and CDR2 sequences are SGDLS and YYNGEE. From the cysteine through the phenylalanine, the CDR3 covers 16 amino acids. Of the read, only the CDR3 DNA is kept; its 48 bases are in frame from base 1. V is trimmed back by 4 bases and J by 0 bases, and the junction contains 7 bases that no gene match accounts for. Receptors were amplified or captured by the immunoSEQ multiplex PCR assay. The table was pulled from immuneACCESS by TCRdb, which kept in-frame rearrangements only. Such tables lose some clones; where checked, under half of the loss comes from unresolved V genes, and the rest has no known cause. The sample yields about 180,000 clones; nearly 90% were counted once. The ten top clones hold approximately 1.4% of the sample.

This receptor was identified in a woman between 50 and 59 years old in good health. The specimen was blood. The chain uses TRBV9 and TRBJ2-4; the junction holds 7 bases that match TRBD1. In nucleotides, the sequence is TGTGCCAGCAGCCAGACAGGGAACTTAGCCAAAAACATTCAGTACTTC. Translation gives CASSQTGNLAKNIQYF.